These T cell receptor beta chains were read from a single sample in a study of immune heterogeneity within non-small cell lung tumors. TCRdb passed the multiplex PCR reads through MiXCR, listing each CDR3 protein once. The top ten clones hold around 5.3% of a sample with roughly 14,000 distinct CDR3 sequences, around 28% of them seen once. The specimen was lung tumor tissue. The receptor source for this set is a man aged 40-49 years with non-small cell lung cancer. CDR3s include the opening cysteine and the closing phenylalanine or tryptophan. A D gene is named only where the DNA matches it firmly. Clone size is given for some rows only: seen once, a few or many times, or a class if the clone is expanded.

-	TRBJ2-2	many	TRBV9	CASSGRGWEAGELFF	TGTGCCAGCAGCGGCCGAGGCTGGGAGGCGGGGGAGCTGTTTTTT
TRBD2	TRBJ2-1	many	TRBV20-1	CSARSRRDLVAGYGAYNEQFF	TGCAGTGCTAGAAGTCGACGGGACCTCGTAGCGGGGTATGGGGCCTACAATGAGCAGTTCTTC
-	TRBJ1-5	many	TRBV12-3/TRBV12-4	CASSFSNNQPQHF	TGTGCCAGCAGTTTCTCGAACAATCAGCCCCAGCATTTT
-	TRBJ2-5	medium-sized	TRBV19	CASSMGRHGGSQYF	TGTGCCAGTAGTATGGGACGGCATGGCGGGTCCCAGTACTTC
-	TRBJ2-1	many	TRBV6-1	CASSAIQGDEQFF	TGTGCCAGCAGTGCCATACAGGGCGATGAGCAGTTCTTC
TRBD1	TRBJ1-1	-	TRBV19	CASIKTTGGTEAFF	TGTGCCAGTATCAAAACGACAGGGGGCACTGAAGCTTTCTTT
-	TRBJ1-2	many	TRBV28	CASSTGFNYGYTF	TGTGCCAGTTCGACAGGCTTTAACTATGGCTACACCTTC
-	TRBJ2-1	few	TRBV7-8	CASSLVSENEQFF	TGTGCCAGCAGCTTAGTATCCGAGAATGAGCAGTTCTTC
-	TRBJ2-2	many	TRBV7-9	CASSFEKRQRNTGELFF	TGTGCCAGCAGCTTCGAAAAACGGCAGAGGAACACCGGGGAGCTGTTTTTT
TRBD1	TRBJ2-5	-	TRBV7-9	CASSAWDRDQETQYF	TGTGCCAGCAGCGCCTGGGACAGGGACCAAGAGACCCAGTACTTC
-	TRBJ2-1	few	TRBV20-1	CSARDDRGNEQFF	TGCAGTGCTAGAGATGATCGAGGAAATGAGCAGTTCTTC
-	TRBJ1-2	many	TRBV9	CASSADLWSYTF	TGTGCCAGCAGCGCCGACCTTTGGAGCTACACCTTC
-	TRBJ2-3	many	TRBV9	CASSATGTSTDTQYF	TGTGCCAGCAGCGCCACCGGGACTAGCACAGATACGCAGTATTTT
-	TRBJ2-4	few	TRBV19	CASSPEGNSLAKNIQYF	TGTGCCAGTAGCCCCGAGGGGAATTCTCTAGCCAAAAACATTCAGTACTTC
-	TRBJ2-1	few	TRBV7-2	CASSFRRGSANNEQFF	TGTGCCAGCAGCTTTCGTCGGGGATCAGCGAACAATGAGCAGTTCTTC
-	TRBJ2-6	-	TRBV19	CASSIAPPVLVAGPLGANVLTF	TGTGCCAGTAGTATAGCCCCTCCTGTGCTCGTGGCGGGACCCCTTGGGGCCAACGTCCTGACTTTC
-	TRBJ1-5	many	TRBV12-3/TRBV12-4	CASSLKGGINQPQHF	TGTGCCAGCAGTTTAAAGGGGGGGATAAATCAGCCCCAGCATTTT
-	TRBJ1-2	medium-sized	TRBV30	CAFYRVGYTF	TGTGCCTTTTACAGGGTTGGCTACACCTTC
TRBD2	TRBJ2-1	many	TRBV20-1	CSATTLAGGPNEQFF	TGCAGTGCAACCACCCTAGCGGGAGGGCCAAATGAGCAGTTCTTC
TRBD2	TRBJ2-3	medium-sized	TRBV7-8	CASSWLAGYTDTQYF	TGTGCCAGCAGCTGGCTAGCGGGATACACAGATACGCAGTATTTT
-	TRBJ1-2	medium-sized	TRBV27	CASSLTGVANYGYTF	TGTGCCAGCTCCCTTACCGGGGTAGCTAACTATGGCTACACCTTC
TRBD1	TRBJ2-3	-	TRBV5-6	CASSLLGQGNVVDTQYF	TGTGCCAGCAGCTTGCTGGGACAGGGGAACGTTGTTGATACGCAGTATTTT
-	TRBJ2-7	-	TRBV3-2	CASSQDEGEGYEQYF	TGTGCCAGCAGCCAAGACGAGGGGGAAGGCTACGAGCAGTACTTC
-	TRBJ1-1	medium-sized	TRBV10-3	CAISGRTGEAFF	TGTGCCATCAGCGGCCGGACGGGTGAAGCTTTCTTT
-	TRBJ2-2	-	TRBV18	CASSPPLRAGELFF	TGTGCCAGCTCACCCCCTTTGAGGGCCGGGGAGCTGTTTTTT
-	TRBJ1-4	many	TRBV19	CASSSSPGVGEKLFF	TGTGCCAGTAGTTCGTCACCAGGGGTTGGTGAAAAACTGTTTTTT
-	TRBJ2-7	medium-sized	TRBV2	CASTPSGPSSYEQYF	TGTGCCAGCACCCCGAGCGGACCGAGCTCCTACGAGCAGTACTTC
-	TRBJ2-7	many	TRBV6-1	CASSPRDPRSYEQYF	TGTGCCAGCAGCCCCCGGGACCCAAGGTCCTACGAGCAGTACTTC
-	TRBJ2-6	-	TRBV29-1	CSVLDIWANVLTF	TGCAGCGTTCTTGACATATGGGCCAACGTCCTGACTTTC